This entry lists 24 T cell receptor beta chains sequenced from one sample in a study of blood T cell repertoires in COVID-19. Using immunoSEQ multiplex PCR, the repertoire was profiled, and TCRdb retains in-frame clones only, with some absent. The sample yields roughly 100,000 clones, roughly four fifths seen once. Sequencing used peripheral blood. The receptors were gathered from a man between 60 and 75 years old with acute or convalescent COVID-19.

The rearrangement uses TRBV18 and TRBJ1-2, with D possibly matching TRBD1 (5 bases). The germline CDR1 and CDR2 sequences are KGHSH and LQKENI. V was clipped by 6 bases and J by 4 bases, with 12 bases between them. The CDR3 is made up of 13 amino acids. CDR3: CASSVTGPYGYTF. The CDR3 bases are TGTGCCAGCTCTGTAACAGGACCCTATGGCTACACCTTC.

The V gene is TRBV7-9, the J gene TRBJ2-5, with TRBD2 matching over 7 bases. This CDR3 region has 15 residues. The J segment lost 5 bases and the V segment lost 5 bases, leaving 11 bases of the junction unmatched. CDR1 is SEHNR, CDR2 FQNEAQ, per germline (reference sequence). The CDR3 DNA sequence: TGTGCCAGCAGCGACGGACTAGGGAGGACGGAGACCCAGTACTTC. It yields the protein CASSDGLGRTETQYF.

The chain carries TRBV29-1 and TRBJ2-7; TRBD2 matches 8 bases. The ends lost 3 bases at V and 0 bases at J; junction bases unmatched: 1. The germline V gene has CDR1 SQVTM and CDR2 ANQGSEA. This CDR3 region has 13 residues. CDR3 sequence reads: CSVDLAGSYEQYF. DNA of the CDR3: TGCAGCGTTGATCTAGCGGGCTCCTACGAGCAGTACTTC.

The rearrangement links TRBV7-2 to TRBJ1-5; 7 bases map to TRBD1. The CDR3 loop spans 15 amino acids. V was clipped by 1 base and J by 6 bases; unmatched bases: 6. The germline gives CDR1 SGHTA, CDR2 FQGNSA. CDR3 amino acids: CASSLVGTAIQPQHF. DNA for the CDR3: TGTGCCAGCAGCTTAGTCGGGACAGCTATTCAGCCCCAGCATTTT.

The chain combines TRBV7-8 with TRBJ1-2, with 10 positions matching TRBD1. Unmatched junction bases numbered 7, after V lost 5 bases and J lost 4 bases. The CDR3 is 15 residues long. Germline V CDR1 and CDR2: SGHVS, FQNEAQ. CDR3 nucleotides: TGTGCCAGCAGCCCGACAGGGGGCGGAGGCTATGGCTACACCTTC. It is translated as CASSPTGGGGYGYTF.

The chain couples TRBV7-3 to TRBJ2-1, with TRBD2 matching over 8 bases. V lost 2 bases, J lost 5 bases, and 5 bases stayed unmatched. This CDR3 comprises 15 residues. The V gene's germline CDR1 is SGHTA and CDR2 FQGTGA. The CDR3 DNA reads as TGTGCCAGCAGCTTATCAGCGGGAGTGGACAATGAGCAGTTCTTC. Its translation is CASSLSAGVDNEQFF.

CDR3 sequence: CASSFLPGTGGYNEQFF. DNA for the CDR3: TGTGCCAGCAGCTTTCTCCCCGGGACAGGGGGCTACAATGAGCAGTTCTTC. The chain couples TRBV7-3 to TRBJ2-1, with TRBD1 identical over 11 bases. Per germline, CDR1 SGHTA and CDR2 FQGTGA. This CDR3 comprises 17 residues. With 3 bases clipped from V and 3 bases from J, the junction kept 7 bases outside the gene matches.

CDR3 loop: CASSPRGGGTATNEKLFF. The CDR3 DNA follows: TGCGCCAGCAGCCCCCGGGGAGGGGGAACTGCAACTAATGAAAAACTGTTTTTT. The gene calls are TRBV5-1 and TRBJ1-4, with D possibly TRBD1 on 6 matching bases. This CDR3 is 18 amino acids long. V lost 4 bases, J lost 0 bases, and 19 bases lay in between. From germline, CDR1 is SGHRS and CDR2 YFSETQ.

This clone was observed a few times. This specimen includes other DNA sequences encoding the same CDR3. The rearrangement links TRBV6-5 to TRBJ2-1; 7 bases are a match to TRBD2. The V gene end was trimmed by 6 bases and the J gene end by 1 base; junction bases not matched to a gene: 3. The CDR3 consists of 14 residues. CDR1 is MNHEY, CDR2 SVGAGI, per germline. This CDR3 is CASSRRESYNEQFF. CDR3 in DNA: TGTGCCAGCAGCCGGCGGGAGTCCTACAATGAGCAGTTCTTC.

This clone was detected a few times. This rearrangement joins TRBV7-9 to TRBJ2-3, with unresolved D. V was cut by 5 bases and J by 2 bases, with 8 bases left in between. Germline V CDR1 and CDR2: SEHNR, FQNEAQ (reference sequence). The CDR3 consists of 13 residues. This chain's CDR3 is CASSPGSTDTQYF. In nucleotides, the CDR3 is TGTGCCAGCAGCCCAGGATCCACAGATACGCAGTATTTT.

The V call is TRBV19, the J call TRBJ1-6; maybe TRBD1 (6 bases). CDR1 and CDR2 (germline): LNHDA, SQIVND (reference sequence). The CDR3 length is 18 residues. V shed 3 bases and J shed 4 bases, with 19 bases lying between them. CDR3 coding DNA: TGTGCCAGTAGTATCGACGGCCGTTCGAGGGGGTATAATTCACCCCTCCACTTT. Amino acids: CASSIDGRSRGYNSPLHF.

V and J are TRBV19 and TRBJ1-1, with D tentatively TRBD1 (6 bases). V lost 7 bases, J lost 0 bases, and 9 bases lay in between. Germline CDR1 LNHDA, CDR2 SQIVND (reference sequence). This CDR3 has 13 residues. CDR3 sequence reads: CASIGTLNTEAFF. The DNA for the CDR3 is TGTGCCAGTATCGGGACACTGAACACTGAAGCTTTCTTT. Full variable domain (rest looked up from reference TRBV19 and TRBJ1-1): DGGITQSPKYLFRKEGQNVTLSCEQNLNHDAMYWYRQDPGQGLRLIYYSQIVNDFQKGDIAEGYSVSREKKESFPLTVTSAQKNPTAFYLCASIGTLNTEAFFGQGTRLTVV.

This chain joins TRBV2 and TRBJ2-3; 15 bases line up with TRBD2. The CDR3 contains 19 residues. V dropped 3 bases and J dropped 0; count of bases not matched to a gene: 7. In germline, CDR1 is SNHLY, CDR2 FYNNEI. In nucleotides, the CDR3 is TGTGCCAGCAGTGATTGGACTAGCGGGAGGGCCACTAGCACAGATACGCAGTATTTT. This translates into CASSDWTSGRATSTDTQYF.

V usage is TRBV5-4 and J usage is TRBJ1-2; weak D call: TRBD1 (6 bases). The V gene's germline CDR1 is SGHNT and CDR2 YYREEE (reference sequence). CDR3 size: 15 residues. Trimming pared 4 bases from V and 6 bases from J, leaving 19 bases between. Here the CDR3 DNA reads TGTGCCAGCAGCCCTACCGTTCTCAGGGGTCATGGCTACACCTTC. Protein sequence: CASSPTVLRGHGYTF.

The chain's CDR3 is CASILRSGNTIYF. Written as DNA, the CDR3 is TGTGCCAGCATCCTACGCTCTGGAAACACCATATATTTT. This chain joins TRBV28 and TRBJ1-3; D is ambiguous. Germline V gene lookup returns CDR1 MDHEN and CDR2 SYDVKM. The CDR3 is 13 residues long. Between the trimmed V and J ends, which lost 7 bases and 0 bases, there was a span of 7 bases.

A single count supports this clone. This sequence joins TRBV7-2 and TRBJ1-1; D gene uncertain. This CDR3 has 13 amino acids. V lost 3 bases to trimming and J lost 5 bases, with 10 bases between them. Germline values: CDR1 SGHTA, CDR2 FQGNSA. The CDR3 region has the DNA TGTGCCAGCAGCTTTGCAGTCGGGACTGAAGCTTTCTTT. Protein sequence: CASSFAVGTEAFF.

The sample holds a few counts of this clone. The rearrangement joins TRBV5-6 to TRBJ2-7; 10 bases line up with TRBD1. V trimming: 0 bases; J trimming: 7 bases; junction bases outside the gene matches: 4. The CDR3 totals 14 residues. Germline loops: CDR1 SGHDT, CDR2 YYEEEE. For the CDR3, the DNA is TGTGCCAGCAGCTTGGGACAGGGGGCGCGGGAGCAGTACTTC. This gives the protein CASSLGQGAREQYF.

This clone was found once. The chain links TRBV6-5 to TRBJ2-7; 8 nucleotides align to TRBD2. Germline V lookup: CDR1 MNHEY, CDR2 SVGAGI. J gave up 2 bases and V 4 bases, and 7 bases lay outside the gene matches. This CDR3 has 15 residues. For the CDR3, the DNA is TGTGCCAGCAGTTCTCGGACTAGCCCAACCTACGAGCAGTACTTC. It specifies CASSSRTSPTYEQYF.

The gene calls are TRBV4-2 and TRBJ2-5; 8 bases are shared with TRBD2. The V and J ends lost 1 base and 2 bases, in that order; junction bases with no gene match: 9. The CDR3 covers 17 residues. CDR1 and CDR2 (germline): LGHNA, YNFKEQ. CDR3 in amino acids: CASSQVRSGGGQETQYF. CDR3 DNA sequence: TGTGCCAGCAGCCAAGTCAGGAGCGGGGGTGGGCAAGAGACCCAGTACTTC.

V is TRBV13 and J is TRBJ1-4; perhaps TRBD1 as D (6 bases). Germline V lookup: CDR1 PRHDT, CDR2 FYEKMQ (reference sequence). CDR3 length equals 14 residues. The V gene lost 0 bases and the J gene lost 7 bases, with 9 bases spanning the gap. The chain's CDR3 is CASSLGQGGEKLFF. In nucleotides, the CDR3 is TGTGCCAGCAGCTTAGGCCAAGGGGGTGAAAAACTGTTTTTT.

V usage is TRBV11-2 and J usage is TRBJ1-5; a possible D gene is TRBD1 (5 bases). Germline loops: CDR1 SGHAT, CDR2 FQNNGV. CDR3 size: 14 residues. Trimming stripped 5 bases from V and 3 bases from J, with 11 bases between. CDR3: CASSLGGNNQPQHF. In DNA, the CDR3 is TGTGCCAGCAGCCTGGGGGGGAACAATCAGCCCCAGCATTTT.

In this sample, this clone turned up a few times. The V call is TRBV2, the J call TRBJ1-1; 10 nucleotides match TRBD1. V shed 6 bases, J shed 7 bases, and the junction held 8 bases outside the gene matches. This CDR3 spans 14 amino acids. Germline loops: CDR1 SNHLY, CDR2 FYNNEI. Here the CDR3 DNA reads TGTGCCAGCAGCACCGGACAGGGGGGAGATGAAGCTTTCTTT. As protein: CASSTGQGGDEAFF. Using reference TRBV2 and TRBJ1-1 for the parts outside the CDR3, the full variable domain is EPEVTQTPSHQVTQMGQEVILRCVPISNHLYFYWYRQILGQKVEFLVSFYNNEISEKSEIFDDQFSVERPDGSNFTLKIRSTKLEDSAMYFCASSTGQGGDEAFFGQGTRLTVV.

V and J are TRBV27 and TRBJ2-7, with TRBD2 as a possible D gene (6 bases). The V gene lost 8 bases and the J gene lost 2 bases, with 22 bases spanning the gap. The CDR3 consists of 16 residues. From germline, CDR1 is MNHEY and CDR2 SMNVEV (reference sequence). The CDR3 is CASRRAGTLTPYEQYF. The CDR3 nucleotides read TGTGCCAGCCGTAGGGCAGGGACTCTTACCCCCTACGAGCAGTACTTC.

The chain links TRBV28 to TRBJ2-1; D is perhaps TRBD2 (7 bases). This CDR3 comprises 12 residues. Germline V gene data show CDR1 as MDHEN and CDR2 as SYDVKM. Deletions cut 7 bases from V and 9 bases from J, with 13 bases between. CDR3 amino acids: CASIGGRGEQFF. CDR3 in DNA: TGTGCCAGCATAGGGGGGAGGGGTGAGCAGTTCTTC.